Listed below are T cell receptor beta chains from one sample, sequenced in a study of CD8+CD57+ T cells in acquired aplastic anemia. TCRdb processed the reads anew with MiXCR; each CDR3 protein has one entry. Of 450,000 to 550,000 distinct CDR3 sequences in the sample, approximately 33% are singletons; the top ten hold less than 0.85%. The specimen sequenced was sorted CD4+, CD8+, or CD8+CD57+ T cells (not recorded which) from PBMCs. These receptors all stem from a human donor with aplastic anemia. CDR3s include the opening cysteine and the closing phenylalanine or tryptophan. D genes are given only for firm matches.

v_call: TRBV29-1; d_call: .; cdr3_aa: CSVAGASYGYTF
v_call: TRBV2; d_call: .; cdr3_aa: CASSIDENTEAFF
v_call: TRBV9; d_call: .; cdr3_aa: CASSIMGTSQETQYF
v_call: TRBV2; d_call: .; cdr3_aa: CASTEGSSYNEQFF
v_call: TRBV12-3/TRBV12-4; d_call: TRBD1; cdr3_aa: CASIVTGGVHTGELFF
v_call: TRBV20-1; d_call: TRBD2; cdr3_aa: CSAPRRGSSYEQYF
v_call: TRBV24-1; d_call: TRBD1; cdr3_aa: CATSDNGQGTDTQYF
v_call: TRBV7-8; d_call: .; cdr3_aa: CASSLYLGQPQHF
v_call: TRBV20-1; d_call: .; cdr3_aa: CSVPFRVAIFLCANYGYTF
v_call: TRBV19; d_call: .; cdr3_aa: CASSSGGGEKLFF
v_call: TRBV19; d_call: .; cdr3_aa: CATQGMGNEKLFF
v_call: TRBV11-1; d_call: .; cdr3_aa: CASSLVGGLANEKLFF
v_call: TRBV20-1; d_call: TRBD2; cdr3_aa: CSAGLAEPYEQYF
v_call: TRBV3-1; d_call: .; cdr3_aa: CASSQDRRGGQYF
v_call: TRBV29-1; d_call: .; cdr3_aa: CSVEDRAHYGYTF
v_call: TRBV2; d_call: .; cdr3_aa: CASSVQGYEQYF
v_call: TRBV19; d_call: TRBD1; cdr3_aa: CASRGGTANTEAFF
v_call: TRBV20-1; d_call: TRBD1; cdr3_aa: CSARPQGVGGYAF
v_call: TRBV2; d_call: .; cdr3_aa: CASSQSGGGYTF
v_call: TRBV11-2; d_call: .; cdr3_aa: CASSLDRTAEAFF
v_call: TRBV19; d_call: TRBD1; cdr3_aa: CASSIRTGTGELFF
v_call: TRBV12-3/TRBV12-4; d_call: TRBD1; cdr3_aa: CASTTGERETQYF
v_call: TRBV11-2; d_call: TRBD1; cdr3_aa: CASSLDRTGGGEAFF
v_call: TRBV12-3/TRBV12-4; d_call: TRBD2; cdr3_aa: CASSLGYAGAEQFF
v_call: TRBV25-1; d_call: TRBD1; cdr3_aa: CASSGTGGSSAFF